This TCR beta chain was obtained from a study of beta chain features in type 1 diabetes. Overall study results and limits: A greater similarity of naive, central memory and Treg TCRB repertoires was seen among patients than among healthy donors. Moderate but significant shortening of TCRB CDR3s was recorded in all four CD4+ subsets from Type 1 diabetes patients. Diminished insertions and augmented deletions at VDJ junctions characterized type 1 diabetes patients.

In this sample, this clone turned up a few times. Its antigen is unknown. Sequenced material consisted of expressed TCRB transcripts (all of the isolated RNA was reverse transcribed). Some clones are missing from TCRdb's copy, which holds only in-frame ones; the method was immunoSEQ multiplex PCR. In the table there are a few hundred thousand clones, more than 15% of which are singletons. Germline values: CDR1 MNHEY, CDR2 SVGAGI. V was trimmed by 8 bases and J by 1 base, leaving 11 bases between them. The CDR3 is 13 amino acids. The source of this sequence is a man between 25 and 39 years old with type 1 diabetes. The V and J genes are TRBV6-5 and TRBJ2-5; the D is unclear. Specimen: naive CD4+ T cells from blood. In nucleotides, the CDR3 is TGTGCCAGCTACGCCCCTGGCCAAGAGACCCAGTACTTC. Translating gives CASYAPGQETQYF.